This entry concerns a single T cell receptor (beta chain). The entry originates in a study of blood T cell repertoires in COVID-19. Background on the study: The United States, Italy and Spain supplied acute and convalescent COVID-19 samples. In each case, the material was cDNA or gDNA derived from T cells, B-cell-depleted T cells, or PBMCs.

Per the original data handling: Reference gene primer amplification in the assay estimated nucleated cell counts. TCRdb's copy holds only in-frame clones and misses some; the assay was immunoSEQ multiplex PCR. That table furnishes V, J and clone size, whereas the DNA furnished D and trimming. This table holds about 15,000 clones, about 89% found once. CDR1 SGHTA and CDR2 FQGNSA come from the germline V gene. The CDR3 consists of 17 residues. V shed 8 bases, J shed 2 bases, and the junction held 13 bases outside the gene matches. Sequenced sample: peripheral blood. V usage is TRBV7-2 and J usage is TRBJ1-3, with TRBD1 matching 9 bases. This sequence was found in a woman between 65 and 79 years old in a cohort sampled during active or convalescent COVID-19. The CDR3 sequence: CASQTGTGSHPGNTIYF. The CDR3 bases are TGTGCCAGCCAGACCGGGACAGGGAGTCATCCTGGAAACACCATATATTTT.